Described below is a single T cell receptor (beta chain) sequence and its context. Methods used by the authors: Cell counts per sample came from amplifying reference gene primers. The method was immunoSEQ multiplex PCR; TCRdb's version includes in-frame clones alone and lacks a portion of them. V and J calls and clone size are as listed in that table; D and trimming were resolved from the DNA. Of more than 30,000 clones listed, 85% to 90% are singletons. This sample was taken from a study of blood T cell repertoires in COVID-19. Study as a whole: The samples span acute and convalescent COVID-19 from the United States, Italy and Spain. In each case, the material was cDNA or gDNA derived from T cells, B-cell-depleted T cells, or PBMCs.

The V end lost 0 bases, the J end lost 3 bases, and 8 bases lay between the germline ends. CDR1 SGHTA and CDR2 FQGTGA come from the germline V gene. The CDR3 totals 14 residues. Sequencing was carried out using peripheral blood. This sequence originates from a man in his sixties with active COVID-19. The gene calls are TRBV7-3 and TRBJ1-1, with unresolved D. The DNA for the CDR3 is TGTGCCAGCAGCTTAACTTGGCAGGACACTGAAGCTTTCTTT. It specifies CASSLTWQDTEAFF.